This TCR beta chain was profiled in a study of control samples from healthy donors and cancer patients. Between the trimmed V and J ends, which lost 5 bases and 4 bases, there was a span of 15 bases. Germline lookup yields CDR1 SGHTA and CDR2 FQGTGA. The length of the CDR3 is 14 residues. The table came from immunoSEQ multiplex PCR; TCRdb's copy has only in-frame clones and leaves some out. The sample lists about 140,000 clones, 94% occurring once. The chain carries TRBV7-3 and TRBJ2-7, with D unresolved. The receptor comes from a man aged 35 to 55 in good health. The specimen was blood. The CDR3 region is CASSLGEPPYEQYF. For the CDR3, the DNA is TGTGCCAGCAGCCTAGGAGAGCCACCTTACGAGCAGTACTTC.